Shown below are 20 T cell receptor beta chains from a single sample sequenced in a study of blood T cell repertoires in COVID-19 (dated by TCRdb to about 2020). Preparation of the library involved the immunoSEQ multiplex PCR assay. Not all clones reach the TCRdb copy of this immuneACCESS table, which keeps in-frame sequences only. Checked studies attribute under half of the gap to unresolved V genes and leave the rest unexplained. The sample table lists more than 350,000 clones, approximately 92% of them with a count of one. The ten largest account for around 1% of the sample. Sequenced material: PBMCs or T cells enriched from blood (not recorded which). The receptors come from a man aged 18 to 29 who had recovered from COVID-19.

The chain uses TRBV7-2 and TRBJ1-4; D gene ambiguous. Germline loops: CDR1 SGHTA, CDR2 FQGNSA. CDR3 length equals 15 residues. The V end lost 1 base, the J end lost 3 bases, and 9 bases lay between the germline ends. The CDR3 sequence is CASSLGDTSNEKLFF. The CDR3 region has the DNA TGTGCCAGCAGCTTAGGAGACACCTCTAATGAAAAACTGTTTTTT. Full variable domain (outside the CDR3, taken from reference TRBV7-2 and TRBJ1-4): GAGVSQSPSNKVTEKGKDVELRCDPISGHTALYWYRQSLGQGLEFLIYFQGNSAPDKSGLPSDRFSAERTGGSVSTLTIQRTQQEDSAVYLCASSLGDTSNEKLFFGSGTQLSVL.

This chain joins TRBV19 and TRBJ1-5; 8 nucleotides line up with TRBD1. Trimming cost V 1 base and J 7 bases; bases outside gene matches: 15. Germline V gene data show CDR1 as LNHDA and CDR2 as SQIVND (reference sequence). This CDR3 spans 18 amino acids. The CDR3 loop is CASSIGGRQGFPKQPQHF. CDR3 sequence (DNA): TGTGCCAGTAGTATAGGGGGCCGACAGGGGTTCCCCAAACAGCCCCAGCATTTT.

This clone was seen a single time. This CDR3 reads CASSTSGQGTYGYTF. The CDR3 region has the DNA TGTGCCAGTAGTACGTCAGGACAGGGGACCTATGGCTACACCTTC. The V gene is TRBV19, the J gene TRBJ1-2; 9 bases fit TRBD1. The V and J ends lost 4 bases and 4 bases, in that order; junction bases with no gene match: 7. The germline V gene has CDR1 LNHDA and CDR2 SQIVND (reference sequence). The CDR3 is 15 amino acids.

The chain carries TRBV3-1 (or the pseudogene TRBV3-2) and TRBJ2-1; 8 positions agree with TRBD1. The V gene end was trimmed by 4 bases and the J gene end by 3 bases; junction bases not matched to a gene: 5. CDR3 length: 15 residues. From germline, CDR1 is LGHDT and CDR2 YNNKEL (reference sequence). As DNA, the CDR3 is TGTGCCAGCAGCCTGACAGGGGTGGGCTACAATGAGCAGTTCTTC. Translated: CASSLTGVGYNEQFF.

The V and J genes are TRBV20-1 and TRBJ2-1; weak D call: TRBD2 (6 bases). This CDR3 region has 15 residues. CDR1 is DFQATT and CDR2 is SNEGSKA in the germline V gene (reference sequence). The V and J ends lost 3 bases and 4 bases respectively, with 16 bases between them. The CDR3 nucleotides read TGCAGTGCTAGTATCGGGACTGGGATTTACAATGAGCAGTTCTTC. Protein product: CSASIGTGIYNEQFF.

This clone came up once. V usage is TRBV10-3 and J usage is TRBJ2-7, with D perhaps matching TRBD2 (6 bases). The germline CDR1 and CDR2 sequences are ENHRY and SYGVKD. The CDR3 sequence is 14 residues long. Between the trimmed V and J ends, which lost 4 bases and 2 bases, there was a span of 12 bases. The CDR3: CAISVRTNAYEQYF. CDR3 nucleotides: TGTGCCATCAGTGTTCGGACTAATGCCTACGAGCAGTACTTC.

The rearrangement links TRBV5-8 to TRBJ2-2; 10 bases align to TRBD1. The CDR3 sequence is 15 residues long. Per germline, CDR1 SGHTS and CDR2 YDEGEE. Losses at the gene ends were 5 bases for V and 6 bases for J; bases not matched to a gene: 7. The CDR3 protein is CASRLTGGFAGELFF. As DNA, the CDR3 is TGTGCCAGCAGGCTGACAGGGGGCTTCGCCGGGGAGCTGTTTTTT.

The chain is built from TRBV5-1 and TRBJ2-1; 12 nucleotides match TRBD2. CDR1 SGHRS and CDR2 YFSETQ come from the germline V gene. The ends lost 4 bases at V and 1 base at J; junction bases unmatched: 12. CDR3 length: 19 residues. DNA for the CDR3: TGCGCCAGCAGCCTCGAGACTAGCGGGGGATTTCTATCCTACAATGAGCAGTTCTTC. This sequence encodes CASSLETSGGFLSYNEQFF.

The rearrangement joins TRBV7-2 to TRBJ2-5; D remains ambiguous. Looked up from germline, CDR1 is SGHTA and CDR2 is FQGNSA. With 1 base removed from V and 2 bases from J, the gap between germline ends came to 8 bases. The CDR3 runs to 14 residues. CDR3 in DNA: TGTGCCAGCAGCTTAGATCCGCGGCAAGAGACCCAGTACTTC. It yields the protein CASSLDPRQETQYF. Based on the CDR3 plus reference TRBV7-2 and TRBJ2-5, the full variable domain is GAGVSQSPSNKVTEKGKDVELRCDPISGHTALYWYRQSLGQGLEFLIYFQGNSAPDKSGLPSDRFSAERTGGSVSTLTIQRTQQEDSAVYLCASSLDPRQETQYFGPGTRLLVL.

V usage is TRBV3-1 (or the pseudogene TRBV3-2) and J usage is TRBJ1-4, with no clear D. The germline V and J ends were trimmed by 4 bases and 10 bases, with 16 bases remaining between them. Per the germline V gene, CDR1 is LGHDT and CDR2 is YNNKEL (reference sequence). This CDR3 region has 14 residues. The CDR3 here is CASSLEGTVGKLFF. CDR3 DNA: TGTGCCAGCAGCCTCGAGGGTACGGTTGGAAAACTGTTTTTT.

This clone has only one observation. This sequence joins TRBV12-3 or TRBV12-4 and TRBJ1-2, with D unresolved. The CDR3 loop spans 12 amino acids. Deletions cut 0 bases from V and 10 bases from J, with 9 bases between. The CDR3 protein is CASSLARRLYTF. The CDR3 DNA is TGTGCCAGCAGTTTAGCGAGGAGGCTCTACACCTTC.

This chain connects TRBV10-3 to TRBJ2-1, with TRBD2 matching over 10 bases. The CDR3 totals 15 residues. Germline values: CDR1 ENHRY, CDR2 SYGVKD. The V segment lost 0 bases and the J segment 9 bases; nucleotides outside the gene matches: 5. The CDR3 coding sequence is TGTGCCATCAGTGAGTCACTAGCGGGATACGGTGAGCAGTTCTTC. This codes for CAISESLAGYGEQFF.

The V and J genes are TRBV12-3 or TRBV12-4 and TRBJ1-6; 9 positions agree with TRBD1. This CDR3 is built from 13 residues. With V trimmed by 7 bases and J by 11 bases, 6 bases remained unmatched. In nucleotides, the CDR3 is TGTGCCAGCACCCGGGGACAGGGAACACCCCTCCACTTT. It encodes CASTRGQGTPLHF.

V is TRBV27 and J is TRBJ2-7, with a possible D match to TRBD1 (6 bases). CDR3 length equals 15 residues. Germline CDR1 is MNHEY and CDR2 is SMNVEV (reference sequence). The V end lost 5 bases, the J end lost 3 bases, and 17 bases lay between the germline ends. The DNA of the CDR3 is TGTGCCAGCAGTCTAAGACAGGTTGTAGGCTACGAGCAGTACTTC. Amino acid sequence: CASSLRQVVGYEQYF.

In its sample, this clone was seen once. The CDR3 coding sequence is TGTGCCAGCAGCCAGGGGCAGCTGGGCACTGAAGCTTTCTTT. Amino acids: CASSQGQLGTEAFF. The J gene is TRBJ1-1, the V gene TRBV3-1 (or the pseudogene TRBV3-2); D is possibly TRBD1 (5 bases). Deletions cut 3 bases from V and 4 bases from J, with 12 bases between. Germline loops: CDR1 LGHDT, CDR2 YNNKEL (reference sequence). There are 14 residues in the CDR3.

The sample holds one count of this clone. The chain couples TRBV9 to TRBJ1-3, with 8 nucleotides matching TRBD1. With 3 bases clipped from V and 7 bases from J, the junction kept 9 bases outside the gene matches. The CDR3 runs 15 residues. Looked up from germline, CDR1 is SGDLS and CDR2 is YYNGEE. The CDR3 nucleotides read TGTGCCAGCAGCGGGACAGGGAGTTCTACGAACACCATATATTTT. Translated, it gives CASSGTGSSTNTIYF.

The chain links TRBV19 to TRBJ1-2; no reliable D call. Germline assignment: CDR1 LNHDA and CDR2 SQIVND (reference sequence). V was cut by 0 bases and J by 8 bases, with 13 bases left in between. The CDR3 has 14 residues. The CDR3 DNA follows: TGTGCCAGTAGTATAGACTCAAGTAACTGGGGCTACACCTTC. Translated: CASSIDSSNWGYTF.

V and J are TRBV2 and TRBJ1-3; 8 bases match TRBD1. V was clipped by 8 bases and J by 0 bases; unmatched bases: 6. This CDR3 is built from 15 residues. In germline, CDR1 is SNHLY, CDR2 FYNNEI. The CDR3 DNA reads as TGTGCCAGCTTGACAGGGGTCAGCTCTGGAAACACCATATATTTT. This translates into CASLTGVSSGNTIYF.

J is TRBJ2-2 and V is TRBV5-1; 7 nucleotides align to TRBD2. CDR3 length equals 15 residues. Trimming at V came to 4 bases and at J to 4 bases, leaving 7 bases not matched to a gene. Per germline, CDR1 SGHRS and CDR2 YFSETQ. The CDR3 region has the DNA TGCGCCAGCAGCCCCGGGGTAGCGGGCACCGGGGAGCTGTTTTTT. Residues: CASSPGVAGTGELFF.

The rearrangement links TRBV18 to TRBJ2-2; 11 bases are a match to TRBD2. The germline gives CDR1 KGHSH, CDR2 LQKENI. The CDR3 runs to 15 residues. V shed 3 bases and J 5 bases; nucleotides not matched to a gene: 2. CDR3 sequence reads: CASSPRTSGTGELFF. The CDR3 DNA is TGTGCCAGCTCACCTAGGACTAGCGGGACCGGGGAGCTGTTTTTT.